This TCR beta chain is from a study of cytomegalovirus exposure and HLA in healthy donors (dated 2017 in TCRdb). Background on the whole study: An earlier analysis of some 600 of the donors reported approximately 260 Gb of sequence data and approximately 120 million unique TCR beta sequences obtained from around 170 million T cells. An early release that covered approximately 600 HLA-typed donors contained approximately 300 gigabases of sequencing data and about 84 million unique TCR sequences. The study profiled the T cell repertoires of under 850 subjects by immunosequencing and related them to cytomegalovirus serostatus. Class I and class II HLA loci were covered by the typing at four-digit resolution. On average, 235,054 unique TCR beta nucleotide sequences were sequenced per donor among a few hundred genotyped donors of the cohort, with around 19% of those sequences being non-productive. Every discovery cohort repertoire had been produced on one sequencing platform. A later analysis re-analyzed previously published TCR beta repertoires from 500 to 700 donors and added high-resolution HLA genotyping to study TCR occurrence patterns. Because of strong linkage in the cohort, five DR-DQ haplotypes were treated as single units for association and clustering. Genome-wide SNP genotypes for about three fifths of the roughly 700 donors were used in a later genetic analysis, which treated that subset as a discovery cohort. Of the 398 genotyped donors, over 70% fell in the genetic ancestry cluster associated with self-reported Caucasian donors. The aim of the study was to test whether cataloging public T cell receptors could identify signatures of past pathogen exposure. In the later analysis, no new phenotypic data were used to find candidate immune exposures; instead, reliance was placed on TCR beta sequences and their occurrence across donors. Donor age, sex, ethnicity and CMV serostatus were compiled together with the repertoire data. A separate validation cohort of approximately 130 different subjects was used in addition to the roughly 720-subject first cohort. An earlier analysis of 587 of the donors used high-throughput TCR beta sequencing to judge whether each TCR beta V gene segment behaved as functional or pseudogenic. To predict cytomegalovirus infection status, the study brought together high-throughput TCR immunosequencing, statistical association of individual TCRs with disease status, and machine learning. The number of typed donors differed by locus: about 620-630 for A, B, C, DRB1 and DQB1; 500 to 550 for DQA1; some 590 for DPA1; and about 470 for DPB1. The research as a whole found: The classifier was reported to diagnose cytomegalovirus status with high specificity and sensitivity in both the original and validation cohorts. This cohort had only TCR beta chains sequenced, and the lack of alpha or paired-chain data limited which features could be detected. Correlated functional status among segregating V segments might reflect linkage disequilibrium, but an unknown experimental factor could not be ruled out. In a later analysis, some 18,000 TCR beta sequences were associated with specific HLA alleles at a false discovery rate of 0.05. In vitro tests confirmed that a few of the cytomegalovirus-associated TCR beta chains recognize cytomegalovirus antigens. Across donors, most TCR sequences were observed very rarely, whereas some public TCRs were present in many individuals. A later analysis found that most CMV-associated TCR beta chains appeared HLA-restricted, with HLA associations seemingly driven largely by CMV exposure. When HLA alleles, especially DR and DQ, strongly co-occurred, TCR associations were difficult to assign to individual alleles. Because counts were too low, about 17 rarely observed V segments, including chromosome 9 orphons, were excluded from the earlier analysis of under 650 of the donors. It was suggested by the authors that the approach could potentially be generalized to other disease states and immunological phenotypes. The study gave a list of 150 to 200 TCR beta chains associated with cytomegalovirus. Because the 87-base-pair reads could not distinguish some IMGT-functional V segments, including TRBV6-2 and TRBV6-3, those segments were excluded. An association between a missense DCLRE1C variant and V-gene and J-gene trimming of TCR beta chains was found in a later genetic analysis and replicated in an independent cohort. An earlier analysis of approximately 500 of the donors showed that most TCR beta V segments appeared in productive rearrangements either about 90% or about 30% of the time, which broadly matched IMGT annotations. According to a later genetic analysis, donors in an Asian-associated ancestry cluster had fewer N-insertions in productive TCRs than the roughly 670-donor mean. CMV serostatus was the only immune exposure information available for the cohort. HLA typing was unavailable for some donors at each locus, so association tests used only the typed subset. According to a later analysis, TCR association rates differed among HLA loci, with DRB1 alleles showing the most associated TCRs and HLA-C alleles showing the fewest. Roughly uniform sequencing depth across donors was assumed in presence/absence analyses, although this assumption may not hold. In a later analysis, HLA-associated TCR beta chains were found to be more clonally expanded and to have lower generation probabilities than equally common non-associated chains. A further reported finding was that TCR beta sequences accurately predicted the HLA-A and HLA-B alleles for most subjects in the first cohort. According to a later analysis, parvovirus B19, influenza, CMV and Epstein-Barr virus appeared linked to several top co-occurrence clusters. A group of highly shared sequence variants was considered likely to be a technical artifact of the sequencing pipeline.

Counted from cysteine to phenylalanine, this CDR3 has 15 amino acids. The kept DNA is CDR3 alone, 45 bases in frame from the first base. CDR1 and CDR2, per the germline V gene (reference sequence), are SSHAT and FNYEAQ. With respect to this clone: The antigen it recognizes is unknown. A junction end diverges from the germline sequence, so it may reflect a read error.

The cohort was made up of 500 to 850 healthy bone marrow donors. At the time of sampling, every cohort member was nominally healthy, though immune exposures that went unrecorded were likely present. The donor tested CMV seropositive, placing the donor among the 289 seropositive members of the cohort. A peripheral blood sample was provided by each donor, and peripheral blood mononuclear cells were used for TCR beta sequencing. Genomic DNA extraction from the blood cell samples was performed with the Qiagen DNeasy Blood Extraction Kit. The library was produced with the immunoSEQ multiplex PCR assay. The multiplex PCR relied on a mix of 60 forward primers for TCR Vbeta segments and 13 reverse primers for TCR Jbeta segments. The CDR3 region of rearranged TCR beta genes was amplified from genomic DNA by a multiplex PCR assay. The amplified TCR beta libraries were sequenced on the Illumina HiSeq System as 87-base-pair reads. On the study's bioinformatics: Across the 640 or so repertoires, a later analysis counted 80 million or so unique TCR beta chains, around 11 million of which were shared by at least two donors. A nearest-neighbor algorithm error-corrected the raw reads and collapsed the reads into unique sequences, merging closely related sequences to remove PCR and sequencing errors. Alignment of CDR3 sequences to IMGT reference sequences was used to assign V, D and J gene segments. Each retained sequence needed at least a six-nucleotide match to both a V gene segment and a J gene segment. A rearrangement was called productive if the CDR3 had no stop codons and remained in frame with V and J, and every other rearrangement was called non-productive. CDR3 was defined according to IMGT convention as the region running from the second conserved V-encoded cysteine to the conserved J-encoded phenylalanine. Sequences without an unambiguous match to a single V gene segment were excluded from the earlier analysis of about 600 of the donors. An earlier analysis of roughly 590 of the donors called V segments functional above 56.7% productive rearrangements and segregating when the between-donor standard deviation exceeded 5%. A statistical classification framework was developed to diagnose cytomegalovirus status using the catalog of TCR beta chain sequences. A later analysis assigned V and J genes by comparing TCR nucleotide sequences with IMGT/GENE-DB human TR gene sequences. A later analysis assigned CDR3 sequences and most-parsimonious VDJ recombination scenarios with the TCRdist pipeline. In a later analysis, every TCR beta chain was defined by the combination of its CDR3 amino acid sequence and its V-gene family, and reads without a unique V-gene family were dropped. A later analysis removed 592 highly shared, low-generation-probability nucleotide sequences to deal with suspected cross-contamination and a sequencing artifact. For each public chain, a later analysis derived a clonal expansion index from normalized ranks of inferred template counts within each repertoire. In a later analysis, generation probabilities were computed with a VDJ recombination model fitted to out-of-frame rearrangements, and the resulting probabilities were checked against IGoR. A later analysis scored TCR-TCR, TCR-HLA and TCR-CMV co-occurrence with hypergeometric tests, applying a repertoire-size bias correction to TCR pairs. In a later analysis, false discovery rates were estimated by permuting HLA or CMV assignments 20 times. In a later analysis, co-occurring TCRs were grouped using DBSCAN, with TCRdist sequence similarity added in when clustering inside HLA-allele-positive subsets. Repertoires with fewer than 30,000 or more than 120,000 public chains, plus five repertoires with anomalous nucleotide sharing, were excluded from co-occurrence clustering. TCRdb re-hosts the immuneACCESS table, in-frame sequences only. Its copies lack some clones; in the studies checked, an unresolved V gene accounts for under half of them, and the cause for the rest is not known. The V and J calls and clone size are taken from that table; D and trimming were inferred from the DNA. In all, the sample holds fewer than 130,000 clones, and 70% of those were seen once. The top ten clones comprise approximately 11% of the sample.

Sequencing was performed on PBMCs. The sequence was collected from a man aged 40-55 years in good health and CMV-seropositive. The sequence is built from TRBV7-7 and TRBJ1-3, with 7 bases aligning to TRBD1. At the DNA level, the sequence is TGTGCTAGCAGCTTAGACGGGACAGCTGGAAACACCATATATTTT. Its product reads: CASSLDGTAGNTIYF.